A single T cell receptor (beta chain) is shown here with its context. This record belongs to a study of T cells in lung cancer brain metastases. J was trimmed by 4 bases and V by 6 bases; bases with no gene match: 14. Germline-derived CDR1 and CDR2 are LGHNA and YNFKEQ. CDR3 length: 16 residues. Sequencing used immunoSEQ multiplex PCR; TCRdb keeps in-frame clones, though not all of them. The profile shows some 5,000 clones, 80% to 90% of them singletons. The origin of this receptor is a man aged 50 to 60 with non-small cell lung cancer. Source material: tumor tissue from the primary lung tumor. J is TRBJ2-5 and V is TRBV4-2, with TRBD2 matching over 7 bases. This chain's CDR3 is CASSLGHSAGLETQYF. The CDR3 DNA follows: TGTGCCAGCAGTTTAGGTCATTCAGCGGGATTAGAGACCCAGTACTTC.